Below are 30 T cell receptor beta chains sequenced from a single sample in a study of cytotoxic CD8 clonotypes in ibrutinib-treated CLL. Here immunoSEQ multiplex PCR was the method, and the copy in TCRdb shows in-frame clones only, minus some. The data contain some 300,000 clones, just under 80% of them singletons. Material: PBMCs, obtained before ibrutinib treatment. The source of these receptors is a human donor with chronic lymphocytic leukemia.

The V gene is TRBV7-8, the J gene TRBJ2-3, with D possibly being TRBD1 or TRBD2 (6 bases each). The CDR3 runs to 14 residues. The germline V and J ends were trimmed by 6 bases and 2 bases, with 12 bases remaining between them. Germline V gives CDR1 SGHVS, CDR2 FQNEAQ. CDR3 region: CASRGGLSTDTQYF. CDR3 nucleotide sequence: TGTGCCAGCAGAGGGGGGCTTTCCACAGATACGCAGTATTTT.

The chain has TRBV18 and TRBJ1-4, with D possibly TRBD1 on 5 matching bases. The V end lost 5 bases, the J end lost 6 bases, and 16 bases lay between the germline ends. Looked up from germline, CDR1 is KGHSH and CDR2 is LQKENI. CDR3 length equals 15 residues. The CDR3 DNA is TGTGCCAGCTCAGCTGCGGGGCCTGGGTATGAAAAACTGTTTTTT. This encodes CASSAAGPGYEKLFF.

This sequence joins TRBV6-1 and TRBJ2-7; a possible D gene is TRBD2 (6 bases). V lost 6 bases and J 0 bases, leaving 15 bases between the germline ends. The V gene's germline CDR1 is MNHNS and CDR2 SASEGT. This CDR3 spans 15 amino acids. The CDR3 is CASSNRDWSSYEQYF. The CDR3 bases are TGTGCCAGCAGCAACCGGGACTGGAGCTCCTACGAGCAGTACTTC.

The chain joins TRBV4-1 to TRBJ2-2, with TRBD2 matching over 8 bases. After removal of 0 bases from V and 8 bases from J, the junction contained 5 bases not matched to a gene. CDR1 and CDR2 from the germline V gene are MGHRA and YSYEKL. The CDR3 has 15 amino acids. CDR3 amino acids: CASSQEPGGLGELFF. The DNA of the CDR3 is TGCGCCAGCAGCCAAGAACCGGGGGGGCTAGGGGAGCTGTTTTTT.

This clone was recorded once. This chain links TRBV6-5 with TRBJ1-2; 7 bases agree with TRBD1. Germline V gives CDR1 MNHEY, CDR2 SVGAGI. The CDR3 is 15 amino acids. The ends lost 6 bases at V and 2 bases at J; junction bases unmatched: 9. This CDR3 reads CASRPPGTENYGYTF. Written as DNA, the CDR3 is TGTGCCAGCAGACCACCCGGGACAGAGAACTATGGCTACACCTTC.

The V gene is TRBV7-2, the J gene TRBJ2-4; TRBD2 aligns across 7 bases. The V gene end was trimmed by 5 bases and the J gene end by 7 bases; junction bases not matched to a gene: 8. This CDR3 contains 14 residues. The germline V gene has CDR1 SGHTA and CDR2 FQGNSA. The CDR3 protein is CASSPTPGGNIQYF. CDR3 nucleotides: TGTGCCAGCAGCCCAACGCCGGGAGGCAACATTCAGTACTTC. Filled out from reference TRBV7-2 and TRBJ2-4, the complete variable domain reads GAGVSQSPSNKVTEKGKDVELRCDPISGHTALYWYRQSLGQGLEFLIYFQGNSAPDKSGLPSDRFSAERTGGSVSTLTIQRTQQEDSAVYLCASSPTPGGNIQYFGAGTRLSVL.

This clone is a singleton in its sample. The V and J genes are TRBV5-4 and TRBJ2-6; D might be TRBD1 (6 bases). The V and J ends lost 4 bases and 0 bases respectively, with 11 bases between them. Germline V gives CDR1 SGHNT, CDR2 YYREEE (reference sequence). There are 16 residues in the CDR3. The CDR3 sequence is CASSQDSYSGANVLTF. CDR3 bases: TGTGCCAGCAGCCAGGACAGTTACTCTGGGGCCAACGTCCTGACTTTC.

This sequence joins TRBV11-2 and TRBJ2-5; perhaps TRBD1 as D (6 bases). The V end lost 10 bases, the J end lost 5 bases, and 14 bases lay between the germline ends. The CDR3 runs to 12 residues. Germline V gene lookup returns CDR1 SGHAT and CDR2 FQNNGV. This chain's CDR3 is CATKQGPETQYF. The CDR3 region has the DNA TGTGCCACAAAACAGGGTCCGGAGACCCAGTACTTC.

The J gene is TRBJ2-1, the V gene TRBV19; 12 bases agree with TRBD2. CDR3 length: 15 residues. The junction had 9 bases not matched to a gene; V was cut back by 6 bases and J by 9 bases. Germline values: CDR1 LNHDA, CDR2 SQIVND (reference sequence). This CDR3 is CASSLLAGGISEQFF. The CDR3 DNA reads as TGTGCCAGTAGCCTACTAGCGGGAGGAATAAGTGAGCAGTTCTTC.

This clone was counted once. The chain links TRBV7-2 to TRBJ2-3, with a possible D match to TRBD2 (5 bases). CDR1 and CDR2 (germline): SGHTA, FQGNSA. V was clipped by 0 bases and J by 5 bases, with 12 bases between them. CDR3 length equals 15 residues. CDR3 region: CASSLARVFGDTQYF. As DNA, the CDR3 is TGTGCCAGCAGCTTAGCGCGGGTATTCGGAGATACGCAGTATTTT. Full variable domain (outside the CDR3, taken from reference TRBV7-2 and TRBJ2-3): GAGVSQSPSNKVTEKGKDVELRCDPISGHTALYWYRQSLGQGLEFLIYFQGNSAPDKSGLPSDRFSAERTGGSVSTLTIQRTQQEDSAVYLCASSLARVFGDTQYFGPGTRLTVL.

In DNA form, the CDR3 reads TGTGCCAGCAGCCCCCCCGTTGGGGGCACAGATACGCAGTATTTT. Protein product: CASSPPVGGTDTQYF. This rearrangement joins TRBV5-4 to TRBJ2-3; no definite D call. The V end lost 4 bases, the J end lost 1 base, and 13 bases lay between the germline ends. Germline V lookup: CDR1 SGHNT, CDR2 YYREEE (reference sequence). The CDR3 is made up of 15 amino acids.

The chain has TRBV21-1 and TRBJ2-7; the D segment call TRBD1 is taken from the table without a DNA check. TRBV21-1 is reported as a pseudogene. The CDR3 runs 15 residues. The CDR3 DNA reads as TGTGCCAGCAGCCTCCCCCGGACAGGTTCCTACGAGCAGTACTTC. It is translated as CASSLPRTGSYEQYF.

CDR3 sequence reads: CASSEVRTGVSNQPQHF. The CDR3 nucleotides read TGTGCCAGCAGTGAAGTCCGGACAGGGGTGAGCAATCAGCCCCAGCATTTT. V and J are TRBV6-1 and TRBJ1-5; 9 bases map to TRBD1. In germline, CDR1 is MNHNS, CDR2 SASEGT. This CDR3 is 17 amino acids long. The J segment lost 1 base and the V segment lost 1 base, leaving 5 bases of the junction unmatched.

This chain links TRBV5-1 with TRBJ2-1, with TRBD2 matching 10 bases. Germline CDR1 and CDR2: SGHRS and YFSETQ. J lost 7 bases, V lost 0 bases, and 7 bases had no gene match. The CDR3 runs 16 residues. The CDR3 loop is CASSLGLAGVGNEQFF. DNA of the CDR3: TGCGCCAGCAGCTTGGGCCTAGCGGGAGTAGGTAATGAGCAGTTCTTC.

The chain links TRBV28 to TRBJ2-3; D gene unclear. Trimming cost V 3 bases and J 2 bases, with 6 bases left between them. CDR3 size: 13 residues. Germline V gene lookup returns CDR1 MDHEN and CDR2 SYDVKM. In DNA, the CDR3 is TGTGCCAGCAGTTTGGTGACCACAGATACGCAGTATTTT. This encodes CASSLVTTDTQYF.

The chain combines TRBV28 with TRBJ2-7; 8 bases match TRBD1. The CDR3 runs to 15 residues. CDR1 and CDR2 from the germline V gene are MDHEN and SYDVKM. V lost 5 bases and J lost 3; bases outside the gene matches: 9. CDR3 in amino acids: CASSQLTGVGYEQYF. The CDR3 coding sequence is TGTGCCAGCAGTCAGTTGACAGGGGTCGGCTACGAGCAGTACTTC.

This sequence joins TRBV11-2 and TRBJ2-7, with 9 bases lining up with TRBD1. Germline V lookup: CDR1 SGHAT, CDR2 FQNNGV. This CDR3 contains 15 residues. J was trimmed by 0 bases and V by 3 bases; bases with no gene match: 3. For the CDR3, the DNA is TGTGCCAGCAGCTTGAACAGGGGGCCCTCCTACGAGCAGTACTTC. This sequence encodes CASSLNRGPSYEQYF.

The rearrangement links TRBV29-1 to TRBJ2-5; TRBD1 agrees at 7 bases. V lost 1 base, J lost 2 bases, and 4 bases stayed unmatched. This CDR3 has 14 amino acids. Germline loops: CDR1 SQVTM, CDR2 ANQGSEA. The DNA of the CDR3 is TGCAGCGTTGAAGCCCAGGGGGTTCAAGAGACCCAGTACTTC. Translation: CSVEAQGVQETQYF.

The chain carries TRBV10-2 and TRBJ1-4; 7 bases match TRBD1. There are 15 residues in the CDR3. V lost 2 bases, J lost 7 bases, and 7 bases stayed unmatched. CDR1 and CDR2 from the germline V gene are WSHSY and SAAADI. The CDR3 reads CASSEPNRGGEKLFF. CDR3 DNA: TGCGCCAGCAGTGAGCCCAACAGGGGTGGTGAAAAACTGTTTTTT.

CDR3 nucleotides: TGTGCCAGCAGCTTAGCCCCTCTGCCCATACAAGGATACGAGCAGTACTTC. Translation: CASSLAPLPIQGYEQYF. The chain combines TRBV7-2 with TRBJ2-7; no reliable D call. Trimming removed 0 bases from V and 4 bases from J, with 19 bases in between. The CDR3 has 17 amino acids. Germline-derived CDR1 and CDR2 are SGHTA and FQGNSA.

The J gene is TRBJ1-5, the V gene TRBV19, with a tentative D call TRBD1 (6 bases). Germline CDR1 reads LNHDA; CDR2 reads SQIVND (reference sequence). CDR3 length equals 17 residues. Deletions cut 3 bases from V and 2 bases from J, with 17 bases between. CDR3 sequence (DNA): TGTGCCAGTAGTATTCGTCGGGGGCTAACGGGCAATCAGCCCCAGCATTTT. Encoded protein: CASSIRRGLTGNQPQHF. The variable domain in full, completed from reference TRBV19 and TRBJ1-5, reads DGGITQSPKYLFRKEGQNVTLSCEQNLNHDAMYWYRQDPGQGLRLIYYSQIVNDFQKGDIAEGYSVSREKKESFPLTVTSAQKNPTAFYLCASSIRRGLTGNQPQHFGDGTRLSIL.

This clone was counted between two and nine times. CDR3 residues: CASSGQGTGNTIYF. The CDR3 DNA reads TGTGCCAGCAGTGGACAGGGGACTGGAAACACCATATATTTT. The V call is TRBV5-4, the J call TRBJ1-3, with 9 bases identical to TRBD1. V was clipped by 5 bases and J by 2 bases; unmatched bases: 2. Germline values: CDR1 SGHNT, CDR2 YYREEE (reference sequence). This CDR3 comprises 14 residues.

The V gene is TRBV7-3, the J gene TRBJ1-2, with D uncertain. The CDR3 consists of 13 residues. Trimming cost V 5 bases and J 2 bases, with 9 bases left between them. Per the germline V gene, CDR1 is SGHTA and CDR2 is FQGTGA. CDR3 residues: CASSLNDNYGYTF. CDR3 coding DNA: TGTGCCAGCAGCCTAAACGACAACTATGGCTACACCTTC.

V is TRBV19 and J is TRBJ2-6, with 8 bases that match TRBD1. This CDR3 has 17 residues. Germline CDR1 and CDR2: LNHDA and SQIVND (reference sequence). V was pared by 6 bases and J by 0 bases, with 7 bases of the junction left unmatched. The CDR3 protein is CASSPRGRVSGANVLTF. CDR3 DNA: TGTGCCAGTAGCCCCAGGGGGCGGGTCTCTGGGGCCAACGTCCTGACTTTC.

The rearrangement joins TRBV5-5 to TRBJ2-2; D is perhaps TRBD2 (5 bases). This CDR3 spans 14 amino acids. V lost 0 bases, J lost 7 bases, and 10 bases lay in between. Looked up from germline, CDR1 is SGHKS and CDR2 is YYEKEE (reference sequence). The DNA of the CDR3 is TGTGCCAGCAGCTTGGGAGGGAGTAACGGGGAGCTGTTTTTT. Protein: CASSLGGSNGELFF.

This chain joins TRBV30 and TRBJ2-3; 13 bases map to TRBD2. Germline loops: CDR1 GTSNPN, CDR2 SVGIG (reference sequence). This CDR3 spans 16 amino acids. The V gene end was trimmed by 2 bases and the J gene end by 2 bases; junction bases not matched to a gene: 4. The CDR3 bases are TGTGCCTGGAGTACAGGGACTAGCGGGACCACAGATACGCAGTATTTT. It yields the protein CAWSTGTSGTTDTQYF. Full variable domain (outside the CDR3, taken from reference TRBV30 and TRBJ2-3): SQTIHQWPATLVQPVGSPLSLECTVEGTSNPNLYWYRQAAGRGLQLLFYSVGIGQISSEVPQNLSASRPQDRQFILSSKKLLLSDSGFYLCAWSTGTSGTTDTQYFGPGTRLTVL.

The chain employs TRBV10-2 and TRBJ1-4, with D possibly TRBD1 on 5 matching bases. Germline CDR1 WSHSY, CDR2 SAAADI. Trimming took 3 bases from V and 4 from J, leaving 18 bases between them. CDR3 size: 17 residues. Here the CDR3 DNA reads TGCGCCAGCAGTGATCCTCTCGGGGGGATTATTAATGAAAAACTGTTTTTT. Protein: CASSDPLGGIINEKLFF.

Only a few counts were recorded for this clone. The chain has TRBV5-1 and TRBJ1-2; the match to TRBD1 covers 9 bases. V lost 4 bases to trimming and J lost 6 bases; unmatched junction nucleotides: 7. The CDR3 has 14 residues. The germline CDR1 and CDR2 sequences are SGHRS and YFSETQ. In DNA, the CDR3 is TGCGCCAGCAGCACCGGGACAGGGAGGAATGGCTACACCTTC. Amino acid sequence: CASSTGTGRNGYTF.

Here the CDR3 reads CASSPNRGPYEQYF. DNA of the CDR3: TGTGCCAGCAGCCCGAACAGGGGCCCCTACGAGCAGTACTTC. This sequence joins TRBV14 and TRBJ2-7; TRBD1 aligns across 7 bases. J gave up 2 bases and V 4 bases, and 5 bases lay outside the gene matches. Per the germline V gene, CDR1 is SGHDN and CDR2 is FVKESK. The CDR3 extends over 14 amino acids.

The chain links TRBV27 to TRBJ1-6; D remains ambiguous. V gave up 6 bases and J gave up 10 bases, with 10 bases separating them. Germline-derived CDR1 and CDR2 are MNHEY and SMNVEV (reference sequence). The CDR3 covers 12 residues. The CDR3 protein is CASSQARSPLHF. In DNA, the CDR3 is TGTGCCAGCAGCCAGGCGAGGTCACCCCTCCACTTT.